The next 29 T cell receptor beta chains were all read from a single sample in a study of radiation and T cells in renal cell carcinoma (dated by TCRdb to 2020 to 2022). This specimen's time point label, per the study, means: baseline pretreatment blood. What the treatment or condition label conveys for this sample: 15 Gy SBRT to primary tumor, nephrectomy 4 weeks later. Library preparation employed the immunoSEQ multiplex PCR assay. TCRdb obtained this table from immuneACCESS and retained in-frame rearrangements with V and J assigned. These tables miss some clones; where compared with another copy, unresolved V genes account for less than half of the shortfall, and the remainder is unexplained. A total of some 95,000 clones appear in this sample, 80% to 90% of them only once. The ten largest clones add up to over 6% of the sample. Material: blood, obtained from a patient whose treatment included radiotherapy and nephrectomy. The receptors come from a man in his forties or fifties with renal cell carcinoma.

V gene TRBV5-4 combines with J gene TRBJ2-6; D possibly uses TRBD1 or TRBD2 (5 bases each). Between the trimmed V and J ends, which lost 3 bases and 2 bases, there was a span of 6 bases. Germline loops: CDR1 SGHNT, CDR2 YYREEE (reference sequence). The CDR3 has 14 amino acids. CDR3 nucleotides: TGTGCCAGCAGCTCGGGACCTGGGGCCAACGTCCTGACTTTC. It yields the protein CASSSGPGANVLTF.

This chain joins TRBV6-5 and TRBJ2-7; D remains ambiguous. V was trimmed by 1 base and J by 3 bases, leaving 7 bases between them. This CDR3 is 13 amino acids long. Germline CDR1 and CDR2: MNHEY and SVGAGI. The CDR3: CASSYLAYYEQYF. CDR3 DNA: TGTGCCAGCAGTTACTTAGCATACTACGAGCAGTACTTC.

The chain employs TRBV6-5 and TRBJ1-2, with TRBD1 matching over 8 bases. The germline CDR1 and CDR2 sequences are MNHEY and SVGAGI. With 7 bases clipped from V and 4 bases from J, the junction kept 5 bases outside the gene matches. The CDR3 is 13 amino acids. CDR3 loop: CASTGGDPYGYTF. CDR3 nucleotide sequence: TGTGCCAGCACAGGGGGCGACCCCTATGGCTACACCTTC.

The DNA of the CDR3 is TGTGCCAGCAGCCAAGATGGGGGCTACAATGAGCAGTTCTTC. This gives the protein CASSQDGGYNEQFF. The genes are TRBV4-2 and TRBJ2-1, with D perhaps assigned TRBD1 or TRBD2 (5 bases each). This CDR3 region has 14 residues. The V end lost 0 bases, the J end lost 3 bases, and 6 bases lay between the germline ends. CDR1 is LGHNA and CDR2 is YNFKEQ in the germline V gene.

The chain has TRBV7-2 and TRBJ1-6; 11 positions agree with TRBD1. The CDR3 sequence is 16 residues long. Per the germline V gene, CDR1 is SGHTA and CDR2 is FQGNSA. V lost 4 bases to trimming and J lost 6 bases; unmatched junction nucleotides: 5. The CDR3 nucleotides read TGTGCCAGCAGCTCTTTGGGACAGGGGGGTAATTCACCCCTCCACTTT. It codes for CASSSLGQGGNSPLHF.

V is TRBV27 and J is TRBJ2-7, with D perhaps matching TRBD2 (6 bases). The V end lost 4 bases, the J end lost 2 bases, and 15 bases lay between the germline ends. CDR3 length: 15 amino acids. Germline lookup yields CDR1 MNHEY and CDR2 SMNVEV (reference sequence). This CDR3 is CASSSTSRGTYEQYF. CDR3 DNA sequence: TGTGCCAGCAGTTCGACTAGTCGGGGGACCTACGAGCAGTACTTC.

V and J are TRBV27 and TRBJ1-4; no firm D call. Between the trimmed V and J ends, which lost 3 bases and 4 bases, there was a span of 6 bases. CDR1 and CDR2 from the germline V gene are MNHEY and SMNVEV (reference sequence). This CDR3 has 13 residues. CDR3 protein: CASSFTFNEKLFF. CDR3 bases: TGTGCCAGCAGTTTCACTTTTAATGAAAAACTGTTTTTT. The full variable domain, its missing parts supplied by reference TRBV27 and TRBJ1-4, is EAQVTQNPRYLITVTGKKLTVTCSQNMNHEYMSWYRQDPGLGLRQIYYSMNVEVTDKGDVPEGYKVSRKEKRNFPLILESPSPNQTSLYFCASSFTFNEKLFFGSGTQLSVL.

This sequence joins TRBV7-2 and TRBJ1-2; 9 nucleotides agree with TRBD1. The CDR3 length is 15 residues. CDR1 and CDR2 (germline): SGHTA, FQGNSA. Losses at the gene ends were 4 bases for V and 3 bases for J; bases not matched to a gene: 6. The CDR3 region has the DNA TGTGCCAGCAGCTCCCCGGACAGGGGTGACTATGGCTACACCTTC. It specifies CASSSPDRGDYGYTF.

The chain uses TRBV7-9 and TRBJ2-2, with D tentatively TRBD2 (7 bases). The CDR3 consists of 16 residues. Trimming removed 5 bases at V and 0 bases at J, with 13 bases between. The V gene's germline CDR1 is SEHNR and CDR2 FQNEAQ (reference sequence). For the CDR3, the DNA is TGTGCCAGCAGCCACCCGGGGGGCCCGAACACCGGGGAGCTGTTTTTT. This codes for CASSHPGGPNTGELFF.

The J gene is TRBJ2-7, the V gene TRBV7-9, with D perhaps given as TRBD1 or TRBD2 (5 bases each). Trimming took off 5 bases at V and 0 bases at J, with 20 bases between the two ends. The CDR3 sequence is 17 residues long. The V gene's germline CDR1 is SEHNR and CDR2 FQNEAQ (reference sequence). The chain's CDR3 is CASSPNSGVGGSYEQYF. CDR3 DNA sequence: TGTGCCAGCAGCCCGAACTCCGGGGTTGGGGGCTCCTACGAGCAGTACTTC. The whole variable domain, filled in from reference TRBV7-9 and TRBJ2-7, reads DTGVSQNPRHKITKRGQNVTFRCDPISEHNRLYWYRQTLGQGPEFLTYFQNEAQLEKSRLLSDRFSAERPKGSFSTLEIQRTEQGDSAMYLCASSPNSGVGGSYEQYFGPGTRLTVT.

The rearrangement links TRBV7-6 to TRBJ1-4; TRBD1 is a possible D gene (6 bases). V was shortened by 6 bases and J by 3 bases, with 11 bases between the two germline ends. Per the germline V gene, CDR1 is SGHVS and CDR2 is FNYEAQ. The CDR3 loop spans 14 amino acids. The CDR3 sequence is CASRPGVANEKLFF. The CDR3 DNA sequence: TGTGCCAGCAGACCAGGGGTGGCTAATGAAAAACTGTTTTTT. Based on the CDR3 plus reference TRBV7-6 and TRBJ1-4, the full variable domain is GAGVSQSPRYKVTKRGQDVALRCDPISGHVSLYWYRQALGQGPEFLTYFNYEAQQDKSGLPNDRFSAERPEGSISTLTIQRTEQRDSAMYRCASRPGVANEKLFFGSGTQLSVL.

This clone has only one observation. The V and J genes are TRBV10-3 and TRBJ2-5, with 13 bases identical to TRBD2. J gave up 11 bases and V 10 bases, and 10 bases lay outside the gene matches. The CDR3 sequence is 13 residues long. Germline assignment: CDR1 ENHRY and CDR2 SYGVKD. For the CDR3, the DNA is TGTGCCACCGGACTAGCGGGGGAAAGGGAGCAGTACTTC. Translating it yields CATGLAGEREQYF.

The V and J genes are TRBV10-3 and TRBJ2-7, with D perhaps TRBD1 (6 bases). The CDR3 is made up of 13 amino acids. CDR1 is ENHRY and CDR2 is SYGVKD in the germline V gene. The V gene lost 6 bases and the J gene lost 5 bases, with 14 bases spanning the gap. The chain's CDR3 is CAISQGLQDEQYF. The CDR3 bases are TGTGCCATCAGCCAGGGGCTTCAGGACGAGCAGTACTTC.

A remark on this clone: The DNA is left out, because the CDR3 cannot be placed on it with certainty; the CDR3 is given as TCRdb lists it. This chain joins TRBV21-1 and TRBJ2-7; TRBD1 was called by the table and not checked on the DNA. TRBV21-1 constitutes a pseudogene. From its first to its last residue, the CDR3 has 18 amino acids. The CDR3: CASSKDIFGQGAVYEQYF.

The chain recombines TRBV2 with TRBJ2-2; no firm D call. From germline, CDR1 is SNHLY and CDR2 FYNNEI. Trimming left V 6 bases short and J 0 bases short, with 8 bases between. This CDR3 has 14 amino acids. For the CDR3, the DNA is TGTGCCAGCAGCGACTGGCCGAACACCGGGGAGCTGTTTTTT. Translated: CASSDWPNTGELFF.

This chain uses TRBV6-5 with TRBJ1-2, with D maybe TRBD1 (5 bases). V lost 0 bases to trimming and J lost 8 bases, with 16 bases between them. The CDR3 consists of 15 residues. Germline V gene sequence: CDR1 MNHEY, CDR2 SVGAGI. The CDR3 DNA follows: TGTGCCAGCAGTTACTCTCAGGGTCAATGGGGGGGCTACACCTTC. Translated, it gives CASSYSQGQWGGYTF.

The chain uses TRBV7-2 and TRBJ2-3, with a weak D call TRBD2 (7 bases). Trimming left V 5 bases short and J 1 base short, with 13 bases between. The CDR3 runs 15 residues. Germline CDR1 reads SGHTA; CDR2 reads FQGNSA. CDR3 nucleotides: TGTGCCAGCAGCCAAGGGGGGGTCGGCACAGATACGCAGTATTTT. Its protein is CASSQGGVGTDTQYF.

The chain employs TRBV6-5 and TRBJ1-1; no firm D call. Trimming stripped 0 bases from V and 8 bases from J, with 7 bases between. CDR1 is MNHEY, CDR2 SVGAGI, per germline. The CDR3 loop spans 12 amino acids. The CDR3 sequence: CASSYSGREAFF. CDR3 sequence (DNA): TGTGCCAGCAGTTACTCTGGCAGGGAAGCTTTCTTT.

The V and J genes are TRBV9 and TRBJ2-1; D uncertain. Germline lookup yields CDR1 SGDLS and CDR2 YYNGEE. The V and J ends lost 0 bases and 4 bases respectively, with 11 bases between them. This CDR3 spans 15 amino acids. CDR3 amino acids: CASSVATDIYNEQFF. The DNA of the CDR3 is TGTGCCAGCAGCGTAGCTACAGACATTTACAATGAGCAGTTCTTC.

V usage is TRBV9 and J usage is TRBJ1-2; D call uncertain. This CDR3 has 15 amino acids. Trimming pared 3 bases from V and 5 bases from J, leaving 17 bases between. Germline CDR1 is SGDLS and CDR2 is YYNGEE. CDR3 sequence reads: CASSDTYKIGYGYTF. The DNA for the CDR3 is TGTGCCAGCAGCGATACATACAAGATTGGGTATGGCTACACCTTC.

Notes on this clone: One junction end does not reproduce the germline sequence, and a read error may be involved. The V and J genes are TRBV11-3 and TRBJ2-6, with TRBD1 identical over 10 bases. This CDR3 contains 14 residues. Germline V gene sequence: CDR1 SGHNT, CDR2 YENEEA. The CDR3 protein is CASSPGTGVNVLTF. The CDR3, as DNA: TGTGCCAGCAGCCCCGGGACAGGGGTCAACGTCCTGACTTTC.

J is TRBJ1-1 and V is TRBV2; D unresolved. CDR3 length equals 12 residues. Per the germline V gene, CDR1 is SNHLY and CDR2 is FYNNEI. Trimming took 6 bases from V and 5 from J, leaving 10 bases between them. The CDR3 reads CASRPAGTEAFF. CDR3 coding DNA: TGTGCCAGCAGACCAGCCGGGACTGAAGCTTTCTTT.

The V and J genes are TRBV29-1 and TRBJ2-3; 10 nucleotides match TRBD1. This CDR3 region has 14 residues. V lost 6 bases to trimming and J lost 3 bases; unmatched junction nucleotides: 6. CDR1 is SQVTM, CDR2 ANQGSEA, per germline. Here the CDR3 reads CSVGPGQGTDTQYF. DNA of the CDR3: TGCAGCGTGGGACCGGGACAGGGGACAGATACGCAGTATTTT.

The table lists this clone with a few counts. Its ends do not fully match the called genes, so a read error is possible. The chain combines TRBV2 with TRBJ1-6; D call uncertain. This CDR3 contains 13 residues. Germline-derived CDR1 and CDR2 are SNHLY and FYNNEI. Here the CDR3 DNA reads TGTGCCGGCAGGTGGGAGAATAATTCACCCCTCCACTTT. Encoded protein: CAGRWENNSPLHF.

The rearrangement joins TRBV10-2 to TRBJ2-7; D perhaps matches TRBD2 (5 bases). V was shortened by 3 bases and J by 2 bases, with 11 bases between the two germline ends. The CDR3 loop spans 14 amino acids. Germline V CDR1 and CDR2: WSHSY, SAAADI. The CDR3 protein is CASSEHRRTYEQYF. CDR3 in DNA: TGCGCCAGCAGTGAACACCGGAGGACCTACGAGCAGTACTTC.

This sequence joins TRBV5-1 and TRBJ1-6; D ambiguous. V was pared by 2 bases and J by 10 bases, with 16 bases between. The CDR3 spans 15 residues. Looked up from germline, CDR1 is SGHRS and CDR2 is YFSETQ. Here the CDR3 DNA reads TGCGCCAGCAGCTTCGGAGGAGTTCAAAGCTCACCCCTCCACTTT. It yields the protein CASSFGGVQSSPLHF.

The rearrangement joins TRBV6-4 to TRBJ2-2; no clear D. Between the trimmed V and J ends, which lost 4 bases and 0 bases, there was a span of 18 bases. The CDR3 runs to 18 residues. Germline-derived CDR1 and CDR2 are MRHNA and SNTAGT. The CDR3 loop reads CASSGVANPSPNTGELFF. Here the CDR3 DNA reads TGTGCCAGCAGTGGGGTCGCGAATCCTTCACCGAACACCGGGGAGCTGTTTTTT.

The CDR3 spells CASSYSRTLSYEQYF. In DNA form, the CDR3 reads TGTGCCAGCAGTTACTCCCGGACATTAAGCTACGAGCAGTACTTC. This rearrangement joins TRBV6-5 to TRBJ2-7; D is perhaps TRBD1 (5 bases). CDR1 is MNHEY and CDR2 is SVGAGI in the germline V gene. The CDR3 runs to 15 residues. V lost 0 bases to trimming and J lost 3 bases, with 12 bases between them.

This CDR3 is CASSEYPDASGNTIYF. The CDR3 nucleotides are TGTGCCAGCAGTGAATATCCTGATGCCTCTGGAAACACCATATATTTT. V gene TRBV25-1 combines with J gene TRBJ1-3; D gene ambiguous. V was cut by 0 bases and J by 0 bases, with 9 bases left in between. This CDR3 has 16 residues. CDR1 and CDR2 from the germline V gene are MGHDK and SYGVNS.